These 22 T cell receptor beta chains originate from one sample sequenced in a study of blood T cell repertoires in COVID-19. Measured with immunoSEQ multiplex PCR; TCRdb has only the in-frame clones, and not every one. The profile shows 330,000 or so clones, over 80% of them singletons. Sequenced material: peripheral blood. These receptors were taken from a man aged 25 to 40 with COVID-19, enrolled during active disease.

V gene TRBV28 combines with J gene TRBJ1-5; D possibly corresponds to TRBD1 (6 bases). Between the trimmed V and J ends, which lost 5 bases and 4 bases, there was a span of 15 bases. Germline CDR1 and CDR2: MDHEN and SYDVKM. This CDR3 has 15 residues. The CDR3 loop reads CASSPRGGINQPQHF. CDR3 in DNA: TGTGCCAGCAGTCCCCGCGGGGGCATTAATCAGCCCCAGCATTTT.

The chain links TRBV5-4 to TRBJ1-1; a weak D match, TRBD1 (6 bases). From germline, CDR1 is SGHNT and CDR2 YYREEE (reference sequence). The V end was cut by 0 bases, the J end by 9 bases, with 12 bases between. The CDR3 covers 13 residues. The CDR3 loop reads CASSLEAQGQAFF. In nucleotides, the CDR3 is TGTGCCAGCAGCTTGGAAGCACAGGGTCAAGCTTTCTTT. Full variable domain (outside the CDR3, taken from reference TRBV5-4 and TRBJ1-1): ETGVTQSPTHLIKTRGQQVTLRCSSQSGHNTVSWYQQALGQGPQFIFQYYREEENGRGNFPPRFSGLQFPNYSSELNVNALELDDSALYLCASSLEAQGQAFFGQGTRLTVV.

A few counts support this clone. J is TRBJ2-7 and V is TRBV6-1; D is unclear. Germline V gene data show CDR1 as MNHNS and CDR2 as SASEGT. V was pared by 5 bases and J by 7 bases, with 9 bases between. CDR3 length equals 11 residues. This chain's CDR3 is CASSNSPEQYF. CDR3 nucleotides: TGTGCCAGCAGTAATAGCCCAGAGCAGTACTTC.

V gene TRBV2 combines with J gene TRBJ1-2; TRBD1 matches at 8 bases. Germline loops: CDR1 SNHLY, CDR2 FYNNEI. This CDR3 is 15 amino acids long. The V gene end was trimmed by 6 bases and the J gene end by 1 base; junction bases not matched to a gene: 7. This CDR3 is CASRPLQGGNYGYTF. The DNA for the CDR3 is TGTGCCAGCAGGCCGTTACAGGGGGGTAACTATGGCTACACCTTC.

The chain has TRBV9 and TRBJ2-7; D may be TRBD1 (6 bases). V lost 4 bases and J 4 bases, leaving 24 bases between the germline ends. Germline CDR1 SGDLS, CDR2 YYNGEE. The length of the CDR3 is 17 residues. Written as DNA, the CDR3 is TGTGCCAGCAGCCCCCAACAGGGTTCCACGTTTGTTTACGAGCAGTACTTC. This gives the protein CASSPQQGSTFVYEQYF.

This clone was observed a few times. V and J are TRBV19 and TRBJ1-2, with TRBD1 as a possible D gene (6 bases). V dropped 5 bases and J dropped 2 bases, with 9 bases sitting between them. The CDR3 totals 13 residues. Germline V gene sequence: CDR1 LNHDA, CDR2 SQIVND (reference sequence). The CDR3 nucleotides are TGTGCCAGTAGTTACAGGGACAACTATGGCTACACCTTC. Its translation is CASSYRDNYGYTF.

The chain combines TRBV6-5 with TRBJ1-5; 11 bases are a match to TRBD1. The CDR3 is 14 residues long. Germline CDR1 and CDR2: MNHEY and SVGAGI. With V trimmed by 6 bases and J by 6 bases, 4 bases remained unmatched. The CDR3 is CASRGQGAGQPQHF. DNA of the CDR3: TGTGCCAGCAGAGGACAGGGGGCAGGTCAGCCCCAGCATTTT.

The chain links TRBV27 to TRBJ2-3; TRBD2 matches at 9 bases. Germline V lookup: CDR1 MNHEY, CDR2 SMNVEV (reference sequence). This CDR3 contains 15 residues. After removal of 3 bases from V and 5 bases from J, the junction contained 6 bases not matched to a gene. CDR3 bases: TGTGCCAGCAGTTTTTGGGGACTAGCCGAAGATACGCAGTATTTT. Residues: CASSFWGLAEDTQYF.

V is TRBV7-9 and J is TRBJ2-3; 10 bases are a match to TRBD1. Looked up from germline, CDR1 is SEHNR and CDR2 is FQNEAQ (reference sequence). The junction had 8 bases not matched to a gene; V was cut back by 4 bases and J by 4 bases. This CDR3 comprises 16 residues. The CDR3 DNA follows: TGTGCCAGCAGCTCGGGACAGGGGCAGGAGGCAGATACGCAGTATTTT. It specifies CASSSGQGQEADTQYF.

The rearrangement uses TRBV4-1 and TRBJ1-2, with D perhaps TRBD1 (6 bases). Trimming shortened V by 1 base and J by 4 bases, and 10 bases separated the two germline ends. CDR1 and CDR2 from the germline V gene are MGHRA and YSYEKL. This CDR3 comprises 14 residues. DNA of the CDR3: TGCGCCAGCAGCCAAGGCGGCAGGGGCTATGGCTACACCTTC. Protein sequence: CASSQGGRGYGYTF.

This clone appeared a single time. The chain is built from TRBV5-6 and TRBJ1-3; no clear D gene. The V and J ends lost 4 bases and 0 bases respectively, with 5 bases between them. In germline, CDR1 is SGHDT, CDR2 YYEEEE. The CDR3 consists of 13 residues. The CDR3 DNA reads TGTGCCAGCAGCCCTTCCTCTGGAAACACCATATATTTT. Protein: CASSPSSGNTIYF.

The chain has TRBV30 and TRBJ1-2; TRBD1 matches 7 bases. Germline V gene data show CDR1 as GTSNPN and CDR2 as SVGIG (reference sequence). The CDR3 loop spans 12 amino acids. J gave up 2 bases and V 7 bases, and 4 bases lay outside the gene matches. CDR3 sequence reads: CAYRTGNYGYTF. The CDR3 DNA follows: TGTGCCTACAGGACAGGAAACTATGGCTACACCTTC.

The rearrangement uses TRBV11-3 and TRBJ2-7, with 8 bases identical to TRBD2. This CDR3 has 15 amino acids. Germline V CDR1 and CDR2: SGHNT, YENEEA. J gave up 3 bases and V 5 bases, and 9 bases lay outside the gene matches. Here the CDR3 reads CASSATSGSHYEQYF. DNA for the CDR3: TGTGCCAGCAGCGCAACTAGCGGTAGTCACTACGAGCAGTACTTC. Based on the CDR3 plus reference TRBV11-3 and TRBJ2-7, the full variable domain is EAGVVQSPRYKIIEKKQPVAFWCNPISGHNTLYWYLQNLGQGPELLIRYENEEAVDDSQLPKDRFSAERLKGVDSTLKIQPAELGDSAVYLCASSATSGSHYEQYFGPGTRLTVT.

The CDR3 sequence: CASSPTGNTEAFF. The CDR3 DNA reads TGTGCCAGCAGCCCGACAGGGAACACTGAAGCTTTCTTT. This sequence joins TRBV5-4 and TRBJ1-1, with D perhaps matching TRBD1 (6 bases). The CDR3 has 13 residues. Deletions cut 4 bases from V and 1 base from J, with 8 bases between. Germline CDR1 SGHNT, CDR2 YYREEE (reference sequence).

The chain combines TRBV9 with TRBJ1-1, with D maybe TRBD1 (6 bases). Germline V gives CDR1 SGDLS, CDR2 YYNGEE. V was shortened by 4 bases and J by 4 bases, with 14 bases between the two germline ends. This CDR3 is 14 amino acids long. The CDR3 DNA is TGTGCCAGCAGCTCTCAAGTGGGGGCCACTGAAGCTTTCTTT. Translated: CASSSQVGATEAFF. The whole variable domain, filled in from reference TRBV9 and TRBJ1-1, reads DSGVTQTPKHLITATGQRVTLRCSPRSGDLSVYWYQQSLDQGLQFLIQYYNGEERAKGNILERFSAQQFPDLHSELNLSSLELGDSALYFCASSSQVGATEAFFGQGTRLTVV.

This clone has only one observation. This sequence joins TRBV11-3 and TRBJ2-1, with 8 nucleotides matching TRBD2. With V trimmed by 1 base and J by 5 bases, 7 bases remained unmatched. CDR3 length equals 16 residues. The germline gives CDR1 SGHNT, CDR2 YENEEA. The CDR3 nucleotides are TGTGCCAGCAGCTTAGGGAGACTAGCGCTACACAATGAGCAGTTCTTC. It is translated as CASSLGRLALHNEQFF.

The J gene is TRBJ2-3, the V gene TRBV5-5, with D maybe TRBD2 (6 bases). There are 15 residues in the CDR3. Germline V gene sequence: CDR1 SGHKS, CDR2 YYEKEE (reference sequence). The germline V and J ends were trimmed by 4 bases and 4 bases, with 16 bases remaining between them. The CDR3 DNA follows: TGTGCCAGCAGCCAGGCGGGGCTCCGCGCAGATACGCAGTATTTT. Amino acid sequence: CASSQAGLRADTQYF.

V and J are TRBV18 and TRBJ2-7, with unresolved D. Germline-derived CDR1 and CDR2 are KGHSH and LQKENI. With 3 bases removed from V and 1 base from J, the gap between germline ends came to 4 bases. The CDR3 is made up of 12 amino acids. CDR3 sequence reads: CASSPSSYEQYF. The CDR3 nucleotides read TGTGCCAGCTCACCGTCGTCCTACGAGCAGTACTTC.

The chain employs TRBV3-1 (or the pseudogene TRBV3-2) and TRBJ2-1; a possible D gene is TRBD1 (6 bases). The CDR3 contains 15 residues. Trimming pared 7 bases from V and 4 bases from J, leaving 17 bases between. The germline CDR1 and CDR2 sequences are LGHDT and YNNKEL (reference sequence). The CDR3 DNA reads as TGTGCCAGCAAGCACAGGGAAGCGGAGTACAATGAGCAGTTCTTC. Amino acids: CASKHREAEYNEQFF.

The chain employs TRBV6-5 and TRBJ2-7; 8 nucleotides line up with TRBD1. This CDR3 has 13 residues. Germline V gives CDR1 MNHEY, CDR2 SVGAGI. The V gene end was trimmed by 5 bases and the J gene end by 4 bases; junction bases not matched to a gene: 4. The CDR3 DNA is TGTGCCAGCAGTAACAGGGGGTGGTACGAGCAGTACTTC. Its protein is CASSNRGWYEQYF.

The CDR3 DNA is TGTGCCAGCAGTTCCCAAAAAACAGGGTTAGTTCTGAATCAGCCCCAGCATTTT. It is translated as CASSSQKTGLVLNQPQHF. The chain uses TRBV28 and TRBJ1-5; possible D gene TRBD1, 6 bases. The germline gives CDR1 MDHEN, CDR2 SYDVKM. The CDR3 contains 18 residues. V shed 4 bases and J shed 4 bases, with 23 bases lying between them.

The J gene is TRBJ2-3, the V gene TRBV5-1; TRBD2 agrees at 15 bases. There are 14 residues in the CDR3. The V gene's germline CDR1 is SGHRS and CDR2 YFSETQ. V gave up 4 bases and J gave up 10 bases; unmatched junction bases: 4. CDR3 DNA: TGCGCCAGCAGCGTTGGACTAGCGGGGGGGGCGCAGTATTTT. This gives the protein CASSVGLAGGAQYF.